Following are 11 T cell receptor beta chains from one sample sequenced in a study of regulatory T cells in long-lasting Graves disease. Time point reported: newly diagnosed GD, antithyroid drugs for less than 3 months. RNA isolated from PBMCs was used to make the TCR library. Arm-PCR with iRepertoire HTBI primers amplified the CDR3 regions for these TCR beta libraries. Using its own MiXCR run on the multiplex PCR reads, TCRdb lists one record per CDR3 protein. The sample consists of 400,000 to 550,000 distinct CDR3 sequences, about 16% of them appearing once. This sample was also put to use in a study of T cells in Graves' hyperthyroidism and ophthalmopathy.

This material consisted of peripheral blood mononuclear cells (PBMCs), taken at new diagnosis, from a patient treated with antithyroid drugs. These receptor sequences come from a woman aged 30 to 39 with Graves disease.

This clonotype was counted between two and nine times. A much larger clone is a single base away; this may be a read error. The chain has TRBV20-1 and TRBJ2-7, with D maybe TRBD2 (6 bases). This CDR3 contains 12 residues. CDR1 is DFQATT and CDR2 is SNEGSKA in the germline V gene (reference sequence). Trimming shortened V by 1 base and J by 5 bases, and 9 bases separated the two germline ends. The CDR3 DNA reads as TGCAGTGCTAGAGCGGGAGATGACGAGCAGTACTTC. Translation: CSARAGDDEQYF.

This clonotype was seen a few times. This sequence joins TRBV7-9 and TRBJ1-1, with D perhaps matching TRBD1 (5 bases). The V end was cut by 5 bases, the J end by 2 bases, with 15 bases between. Germline CDR1 reads SEHNR; CDR2 reads FQNEAQ (reference sequence). CDR3 length equals 15 residues. The CDR3 DNA sequence: TGTGCCAGCAGCCCACAAGGGACTTTCAACACTGAAGCTTTCTTT. It specifies CASSPQGTFNTEAFF. The complete variable domain, with remaining parts taken from reference TRBV7-9 and TRBJ1-1, reads DTGVSQNPRHKITKRGQNVTFRCDPISEHNRLYWYRQTLGQGPEFLTYFQNEAQLEKSRLLSDRFSAERPKGSFSTLEIQRTEQGDSAMYLCASSPQGTFNTEAFFGQGTRLTVV.

This clonotype was picked up many times. The V call is TRBV7-3, the J call TRBJ2-1; 9 bases match TRBD2. The CDR3 is 16 amino acids. V lost 1 base, J lost 5 bases, and 6 bases stayed unmatched. Looked up from germline, CDR1 is SGHTA and CDR2 is FQGTGA. The CDR3 DNA reads as TGTGCCAGCAGCTTAATAGCGGGAGATTTTAACAATGAGCAGTTCTTC. Its translation is CASSLIAGDFNNEQFF.

This clonotype was seen repeatedly, ten times or more. This chain joins TRBV6-5 and TRBJ2-3; a weak D match, TRBD2 (5 bases). Trimming left V 2 bases short and J 2 bases short, with 11 bases between. CDR1 is MNHEY and CDR2 is SVGAGI in the germline V gene. This CDR3 is built from 15 residues. The CDR3 region is CASSYNSGTTDTQYF. The DNA of the CDR3 is TGTGCCAGCAGTTACAACAGCGGTACCACAGATACGCAGTATTTT.

This clonotype was detected ten times or more. The V gene is TRBV2, the J gene TRBJ2-2; 7 nucleotides line up with TRBD1. This CDR3 region has 15 residues. The germline CDR1 and CDR2 sequences are SNHLY and FYNNEI. V lost 8 bases to trimming and J lost 5 bases; unmatched junction nucleotides: 11. This chain's CDR3 is CASGGTAGLTGELFF. The CDR3 DNA is TGTGCCAGCGGTGGGACAGCAGGATTGACCGGGGAGCTGTTTTTT.

Ten or more counts support this clonotype. V gene TRBV6-1 combines with J gene TRBJ1-2; 7 positions agree with TRBD1. The CDR3 covers 13 residues. Germline lookup yields CDR1 MNHNS and CDR2 SASEGT. The V segment lost 2 bases and the J segment 6 bases; nucleotides outside the gene matches: 3. The CDR3 region has the DNA TGTGCCAGCAGTGAAATCAGGGGGGATGGCTACACCTTC. It is translated as CASSEIRGDGYTF.

This chain connects TRBV19 to TRBJ2-1; 9 nucleotides align to TRBD2. The ends lost 4 bases at V and 4 bases at J; junction bases unmatched: 11. The germline V gene encodes CDR1 LNHDA and CDR2 SQIVND (reference sequence). The CDR3 covers 17 residues. The CDR3 sequence is CASSNPGFSGGYNEQFF. In nucleotides, the CDR3 is TGTGCCAGTAGTAACCCGGGGTTTAGCGGGGGTTACAATGAGCAGTTCTTC.

The V and J genes are TRBV6-5 and TRBJ2-2; 8 nucleotides line up with TRBD2. V lost 2 bases and J lost 2; bases outside the gene matches: 4. Germline V gene data show CDR1 as MNHEY and CDR2 as SVGAGI. There are 16 residues in the CDR3. The CDR3 bases are TGTGCCAGCAGTTACGGAGCGGGAGCTAACACCGGGGAGCTGTTTTTT. Residues: CASSYGAGANTGELFF.

This clonotype has a count of ten or more. V and J are TRBV28 and TRBJ2-5, with D possibly being TRBD1 or TRBD2 (6 bases each). The V gene lost 6 bases and the J gene lost 5 bases, with 16 bases spanning the gap. Germline V CDR1 and CDR2: MDHEN, SYDVKM. The CDR3 consists of 14 residues. CDR3 residues: CASSPARGLETQYF. For the CDR3, the DNA is TGTGCCAGCAGCCCGGCCCGGGGGCTGGAGACCCAGTACTTC.

This clonotype showed up many times. The V and J genes are TRBV12-3 or TRBV12-4 and TRBJ1-2; no clear D. The CDR3 loop spans 12 amino acids. V lost 2 bases to trimming and J lost 8 bases, with 9 bases between them. CDR3 nucleotide sequence: TGTGCCAGCAGTTTATTGTCGCACGGCTACACCTTC. Protein sequence: CASSLLSHGYTF.

This clonotype was seen repeatedly, ten times or more. The CDR3 DNA follows: TGTGCCAGCAGCTTAGTTAGCGGGAGGGGTATTGAGCAGTTCTTC. Its translation: CASSLVSGRGIEQFF. This sequence joins TRBV11-2 and TRBJ2-1; 11 bases fit TRBD2. The germline V gene has CDR1 SGHAT and CDR2 FQNNGV. CDR3 length: 15 amino acids. The trim removed 1 base at V and 9 bases at J, leaving 5 bases unmatched.